The next 8 T cell receptor beta chains were all read from a single sample in a study of control samples from healthy donors and cancer patients. Generated by immunoSEQ multiplex PCR, the TCRdb table keeps only in-frame clones and is missing some. The sample consists of some 120,000 clones, approximately 94% of them appearing once. Sequencing was done on a sample of PBMCs. These receptors originate from a man between 45 and 60 years old with head and neck cancer.

The chain has TRBV6-6 and TRBJ1-1; D call uncertain. In germline, CDR1 is MNHNY, CDR2 SVGAGI (reference sequence). The CDR3 loop spans 14 amino acids. The ends were cut back, 7 bases at V and 0 bases at J, with 12 bases in the middle. The CDR3 loop reads CASIQGLLNTEAFF. The DNA of the CDR3 is TGTGCCAGCATTCAAGGACTTCTGAACACTGAAGCTTTCTTT.

The chain is built from TRBV11-1 and TRBJ2-2; TRBD2 aligns across 10 bases. This CDR3 has 15 amino acids. Germline V gene lookup returns CDR1 SGHAT and CDR2 FQDESV (reference sequence). J lost 6 bases, V lost 7 bases, and 8 bases had no gene match. In DNA form, the CDR3 reads TGTGCCAGCACCTCCGGTAGCGGGGGGTCCGGGGAGCTGTTTTTT. The encoded protein is CASTSGSGGSGELFF.

The V and J genes are TRBV4-3 and TRBJ2-1, with 8 bases aligning to TRBD2. V gave up 0 bases and J gave up 7 bases; unmatched junction bases: 14. This CDR3 region has 18 residues. CDR1 and CDR2 from the germline V gene are LGHNA and YSLEER. CDR3 sequence reads: CASSQEPPPGGLSNEQFF. DNA for the CDR3: TGCGCCAGCAGCCAAGAACCCCCCCCGGGGGGGCTTAGTAATGAGCAGTTCTTC.

The chain has TRBV18 and TRBJ2-2; D is unclear. CDR1 and CDR2 from the germline V gene are KGHSH and LQKENI. This CDR3 comprises 15 residues. Trimming cost V 0 bases and J 3 bases, with 8 bases left between them. The CDR3 DNA reads as TGTGCCAGCTCACCACCAGGCCGAGACACCGGGGAGCTGTTTTTT. This sequence encodes CASSPPGRDTGELFF.

The chain is built from TRBV5-1 and TRBJ2-5; 9 nucleotides agree with TRBD2. From germline, CDR1 is SGHRS and CDR2 YFSETQ. The junction had 15 bases not matched to a gene; V was cut back by 8 bases and J by 4 bases. The CDR3 loop spans 16 amino acids. The CDR3: CASLSPSGVLGETQYF. The CDR3 DNA sequence: TGCGCCAGTCTTTCCCCTAGCGGGGTCCTCGGAGAGACCCAGTACTTC.

The J gene is TRBJ1-1, the V gene TRBV6-6; TRBD1 matches 9 bases. Germline V CDR1 and CDR2: MNHNY, SVGAGI (reference sequence). This CDR3 is 18 amino acids long. V was pared by 5 bases and J by 5 bases, with 18 bases of the junction left unmatched. The CDR3: CASSRTWDRAVDRTEAFF. Written as DNA, the CDR3 is TGTGCCAGCAGTCGCACCTGGGACAGGGCTGTCGATCGGACTGAAGCTTTCTTT.

The CDR3 DNA follows: TGTGCCATCAGTGAGGACTTGAGTGCCTACGAGCAGTACTTC. This translates into CAISEDLSAYEQYF. The V call is TRBV10-3, the J call TRBJ2-7; D unresolved. The length of the CDR3 is 14 residues. Trimming cost V 2 bases and J 2 bases, with 10 bases left between them. Germline V gene lookup returns CDR1 ENHRY and CDR2 SYGVKD.

This clone is a singleton in its sample. This chain uses TRBV6-5 with TRBJ1-2; weak D call: TRBD1 (6 bases). The CDR3 totals 15 residues. V was clipped by 0 bases and J by 6 bases, with 14 bases between them. The germline V gene has CDR1 MNHEY and CDR2 SVGAGI. CDR3 sequence reads: CASSYSRTGFDGYTF. The CDR3 nucleotides read TGTGCCAGCAGTTACTCGAGAACAGGGTTCGATGGCTACACCTTC.